This TCR beta chain was documented in a study of shared clonotypes between healthy human individuals. Across the whole study: CD8 memory received one plate per donor, CD8 naive two, CD4 memory three and CD4 naive three.

Broader study findings: Some naive CD4 clonotypes, about 5.5%, turned up in common across several donors.

CD45RO-negative CD8 cells positively selected for CCR7 made up the naive population, which excluded terminally differentiated effector memory CD45RA+ cells. The CDR3 runs to 12 residues. CDR1 is SGHDT, CDR2 YYEEEE, per germline. The V and J ends lost 0 bases and 7 bases respectively, with 7 bases between them. The assay ran at deep level. Original handling: Quality scores were absent from the junction-only immunoSEQ sequences, so filtering differed. Assay used: immunoSEQ multiplex PCR; TCRdb lists only in-frame clones, some missing. V, J and clone size reflect that table, while D and trimming were determined from the DNA. This table has a few million clones, just over 90% appearing once. As concerns this clone: As yet, its antigen is unknown. Other DNA variants within this sample encode the same CDR3.

This receptor was taken from a man between 18 and 29 years old in good health. Some clones in this sample may be carry-over from other donors' samples. This sequence joins TRBV5-6 and TRBJ1-1; D is uncertain. Sequenced sample: naive CD8+ T cells from PBMCs. CDR3 sequence (DNA): TGTGCCAGCAGCTTGGACCGAGGTGAAGCTTTCTTT. Its translation: CASSLDRGEAFF.